This T cell receptor beta chain was captured by sequencing in a study of T cells after yellow fever vaccination (dated 2019 in TCRdb). Study-wide context: The SMART-Seq v4 Ultra Low Input RNA kit was used to prepare libraries from fractions with low cell numbers. To follow T-cell clones before and after primary and booster YFV17D yellow fever vaccination, bulk TCR alpha and beta repertoires were sequenced over time. The cohort comprised two healthy male donors, one aged 18 to 30 and one aged 30 to 40 years. Blood was drawn at multiple timepoints before and after primary and secondary immunization, with bulk PBMC replicates and cell subsets isolated.

With regard to this clonotype: Its cognate antigen has yet to be identified. No much larger clonotype is one base removed from it; base qualities were not supplied.

The CDR3 sequence holds 15 residues, the cysteine and phenylalanine included. Of the read, only the CDR3 DNA is kept; its 45 bases are in frame from base 1. Deletion took 6 bases off V and 1 base off J, with a span of 13 bases between the germline ends. On the study overall, not on this receptor specifically: A small fraction of clonotypes showed up in both the CD4 and CD8 compartments, probably as a result of convergent recombination. Because only a couple of donors were included in the study, the extent to which the findings can be generalized is limited. After the booster, most clones that had expanded after primary vaccination were detected again (approximately 95% of CD4 and roughly nine tenths of CD8), suggesting broad maintenance of memory. Computational filtering was needed because FACS-sorted repertoires could contain abundant contaminating clonotypes from the bulk population. The secondary T-cell response was weaker than the primary response but faster, peaking on day 5 instead of day 15.

Synthesis of TCR cDNA relied on 5'RACE template switching, a step that introduced a universal primer site along with unique molecular identifiers. Priming of cDNA synthesis was performed from both the TCR alpha and TCR beta constant segments. Two PCR steps were used to amplify libraries, with sample barcodes and sequencing adapters being added in the second step. Sequencing of libraries was done on Illumina HiSeq 2500 (2x100 bp) or NovaSeq (2x150 bp). Regarding the original processing steps: MIGEC handled demultiplexing of reads and collapsing into UMI consensus sequences, while MiXCR performed V(D)J alignment. Vaccine-responding clonotypes were defined with edgeR using replicate PBMC samples, requiring FDR below 0.01 and a log2 fold change above 5 up to day 15. Each bulk clonotype was labeled CD4 or CD8 based on which sequenced repertoire, CD4 or CD8, contained the clonotype at higher abundance. Using fastp trimming at Q25 and MiXCR clonotype assembly, TCRdb reanalyzed the public sequencing data and kept in-frame beta chains. All rows with the same CDR3 protein become a single entry with the most common DNA and genes. TCRdb, rather than the study authors, made the V and J calls. This sample is represented by approximately 610,000 distinct CDR3 sequences; about 15% of them were singletons. The ten largest clones add up to approximately 15% of the sample.

The meaning of the sample's treatment or condition label: live attenuated yellow fever vaccine strain. At each blood-draw timepoint, two biological replicates of bulk PBMCs were collected. PBMCs were isolated from peripheral blood using a standard Ficoll-Paque protocol. RNA was extracted with TriZol from bulk PBMCs, CD4 and CD8 fractions, and dextramer-positive and dextramer-negative fractions. The rearranged chain carries TRBV12-3 or TRBV12-4 and TRBJ1-5; there is no confident call for the D gene. Sequencing was performed on PBMCs, taken 5 to 6 days after the first yellow fever vaccination. The sequence was collected from a man younger than 30 who received the YFV17D yellow fever vaccine. CDR3 reads: CASSRRYDSNQPQHF. In nucleotide form, the sequence is TGTGCCAGCAGCCGGAGATACGACAGCAATCAGCCCCAGCATTTT.